This T cell receptor (beta chain) came from a study of identifying expanded T cells in peripheral blood. Healthy donors had no documented immune events, such as infections, while sampled. On this clone itself: Its antigen is still unknown.

Study results and caveats: Differentially abundant clones: roughly 1.2 between replicates, 15 to 17 at roughly 2 weeks, 19 to 20 at four. Variance in clone template counts between approximately two-week samples significantly increased with total template count across all healthy donors.

The CDR3 consists of 12 residues. Trimming pared 7 bases from V and 6 bases from J, leaving 12 bases between. The germline gives CDR1 MNHEY, CDR2 SVGAGI. Libraries were prepared by immunoSEQ multiplex PCR; TCRdb keeps only in-frame clonotypes and omits some of them. The table has 80,000 or so clones, roughly 81% seen once. Sequenced input: blood. The clonotype originates from a person between 18 and 75 years old in good health. V and J are TRBV6-5 and TRBJ1-2; unclear D gene. The CDR3 sequence is CASTARGHGYTF. The CDR3 nucleotides read TGTGCCAGCACCGCCAGAGGGCATGGCTACACCTTC.